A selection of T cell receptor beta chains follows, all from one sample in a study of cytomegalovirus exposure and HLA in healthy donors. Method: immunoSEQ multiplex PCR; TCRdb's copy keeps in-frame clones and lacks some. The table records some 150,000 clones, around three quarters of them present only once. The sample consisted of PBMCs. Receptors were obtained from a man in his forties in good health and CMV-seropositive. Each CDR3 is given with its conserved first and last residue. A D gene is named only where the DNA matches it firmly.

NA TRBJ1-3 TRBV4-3 CASSQEGVAASSGNTIYF TGCGCCAGCAGCCAAGAAGGCGTAGCCGCCAGCTCTGGAAACACCATATATTTT
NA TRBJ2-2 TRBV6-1 CASSEADRPTGELFF TGTGCCAGCAGTGAGGCAGACAGGCCCACCGGGGAGCTGTTTTTT
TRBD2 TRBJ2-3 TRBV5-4 CASSRLGRTTDTQYF TGTGCCAGCAGCCGACTCGGGAGGACCACAGATACGCAGTATTTT
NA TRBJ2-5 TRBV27 CASSPSGTYGETQYF TGTGCCAGCAGTCCCTCCGGGACATACGGGGAGACCCAGTACTTC
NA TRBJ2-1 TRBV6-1 CASRARTSYNEQFF TGTGCCAGCAGAGCACGGACTTCCTACAATGAGCAGTTCTTC
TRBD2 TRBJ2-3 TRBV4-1 CASSRQLVLATSGRLSGTQYF TGCGCCAGCAGCCGTCAGCTCGTATTAGCGACTAGCGGGAGACTCAGCGGTACGCAGTATTTT
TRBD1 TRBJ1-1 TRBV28 CASSLSGRGISGAFF TGTGCCAGCAGTTTGTCTGGCAGGGGGATAAGTGGTGCTTTCTTT
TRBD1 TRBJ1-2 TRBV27 CASSDRDRGLLHGYTF TGTGCCAGCAGTGACCGGGACAGGGGGTTGCTTCATGGCTACACCTTC
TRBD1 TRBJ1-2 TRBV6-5 CASSSGGWYGYTF TGTGCCAGCAGTTCAGGGGGCTGGTATGGCTACACCTTC
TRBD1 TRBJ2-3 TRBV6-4 CASKGQGTDTQYF TGTGCCAGCAAGGGACAGGGCACAGATACGCAGTATTTT
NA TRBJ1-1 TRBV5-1 CASSLVAGTVEAFF TGCGCCAGCAGCTTGGTAGCGGGAACGGTAGAAGCTTTCTTT
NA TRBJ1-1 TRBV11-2 CASSFGQLNTEAFF TGTGCCAGCAGCTTTGGACAGTTGAACACTGAAGCTTTCTTT